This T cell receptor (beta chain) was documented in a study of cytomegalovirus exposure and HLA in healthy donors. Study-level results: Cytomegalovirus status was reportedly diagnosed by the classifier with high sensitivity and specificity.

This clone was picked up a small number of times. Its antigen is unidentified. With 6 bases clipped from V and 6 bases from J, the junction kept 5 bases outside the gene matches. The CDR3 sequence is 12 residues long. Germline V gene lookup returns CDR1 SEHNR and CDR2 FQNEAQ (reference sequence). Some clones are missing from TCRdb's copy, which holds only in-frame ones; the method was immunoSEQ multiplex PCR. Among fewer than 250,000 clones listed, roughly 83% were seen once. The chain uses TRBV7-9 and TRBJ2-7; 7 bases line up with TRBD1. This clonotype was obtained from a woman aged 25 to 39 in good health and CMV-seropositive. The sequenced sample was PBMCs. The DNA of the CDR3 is TGTGCCAGCAGTTCGACAGGGCGCGAGCAGTACTTC. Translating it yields CASSSTGREQYF. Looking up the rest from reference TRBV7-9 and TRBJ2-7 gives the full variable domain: DTGVSQNPRHKITKRGQNVTFRCDPISEHNRLYWYRQTLGQGPEFLTYFQNEAQLEKSRLLSDRFSAERPKGSFSTLEIQRTEQGDSAMYLCASSSTGREQYFGPGTRLTVT.